This T cell receptor (beta chain) appears in the sequencing data of a study of monozygotic twins with inflammatory bowel disease (dated by TCRdb to between 2018 and 2020). Regarding the research as a whole: A total of some 30 monozygotic twin pairs were included in the full study, comprising nine German pairs (four IBD-concordant, five IBD-discordant) and 19 IBD-discordant Danish pairs. Each individual had, on average, about 151 000 unique TCRalpha sequences and 181 000 unique TCRbeta sequences available for analysis. The search for disease-associated traits relied mainly on comparing IBD patients with their genetically identical healthy co-twins within discordant pairs.

The CDR3 has 15 amino acids, counting the end cysteine and phenylalanine. Nucleotide data are not available. Overall study outcomes, separate from this receptor: No single strong signal or clonotype linked to IBD turned up in the results, so the idea that one exists was not supported. Different T cell subtypes could not be distinguished in the analysis. No difference in repertoire similarity was observed between concordant and discordant twins, possibly owing to limited statistical power. Compared with healthy twins, IBD patients had fewer clonotypes in common with other individuals, a difference most pronounced in patients showing signs of disease activity. Background noise and inter-individual variability may have been introduced into the repertoires by the differing immunosuppressive treatments among patients. IBD patients had lower TCRbeta repertoire diversity, measured by the inverse Simpson index, than their healthy co-twins.

From each donor, a 2.5 ml peripheral blood sample was drawn into PAXgene tubes and stored at -80 degrees C. Total RNA was isolated from whole blood with the PAXgene blood miRNA kit on an automated QIAcube, without T cell sorting. Peripheral blood from monozygotic twin pairs, either concordant or discordant for inflammatory bowel disease, underwent deep TCRalpha and TCRbeta repertoire profiling that used unique molecular barcoding. Smoking habits were recorded for all twin pairs, and each individual was classified as a current, former or never smoker. Preparation of the library involved 5' RACE. Preparation of each TCR library used approximately 3.5 ug of total RNA. For each sample, cDNA synthesis with SMARTScribe reverse transcriptase was split into eight separate reactions. Unique molecular identifiers containing a 6-nucleotide sample barcode were introduced through template switching during cDNA synthesis. Two nested PCRs of roughly 16 and 10 cycles amplified the TCRalpha and TCRbeta cDNA, and bead purification followed each PCR. Before amplification, the cDNA was treated with uracil DNA-glycosylase and purified using the QIAquick PCR purification kit. In the second PCR, Illumina TruSeq-compatible adapters and sample-specific barcodes were added. Library quality and concentration were checked on TapeStation and Qubit, and libraries were pooled at around 5 ng each. The pooled libraries were sequenced with 2 x 100 bp reads and custom sequencing primers on an Illumina HiSeq2500 single-index Rapid Run. Regarding the original processing steps: UMI-based consensus assembly with MiGEC version 1.2.6 was used to correct PCR and sequencing errors. MiXCR version 2.1.1 was used for V(D)J alignment, clonotype assembly and CDR3 extraction. To normalise gene usage, clonotype sharing and MAIT/NKT TCR abundance, the analysis used the top 1000, 10 000 and 20 000 clonotypes per sample. Diversity was computed as the inverse Simpson index with the vegan R package after downsampling to 27 000 UMIs. Paired Mann-Whitney U tests on discordant twin pairs were used, with Benjamini-Hochberg multiple-testing correction. After the reads were reprocessed by TCRdb, one entry was made per CDR3 protein sequence, with no DNA. TCRdb, not the original authors, processed these V and J calls. For this sample, the table gives fewer than 200,000 distinct CDR3 sequences. Roughly 2.3% of the sample goes to the ten largest clones.

As regards this clonotype: Its antigen specificity is not known.

The chain links TRBV12-3 or TRBV12-4 with TRBJ2-3; the TCRdb call, TRBD2, lacks DNA for checking. The TCR comes from a human donor with ulcerative colitis or Crohn's disease, or a healthy co-twin of an affected twin (not recorded which). The sample consisted of blood. The CDR3 has the sequence CASSFAGPHTDTQYF.